The present T cell receptor (beta chain) was sequenced within a study of regulatory T cells in long-lasting Graves disease. Study conclusions and caveats: Persistent patients shared 2,500 to 3,000 public clonotypes among themselves. Newly diagnosed patients shared fewer, at about 890.

For TCR beta, libraries came from iRepertoire HTBI primers and Arm-PCR of CDR3 regions. TCRdb processed the multiplex PCR reads anew with MiXCR; each CDR3 protein has one entry. The data show 350,000 to 400,000 distinct CDR3 sequences, 15% to 20% seen once. Documented time point: newly diagnosed GD, antithyroid drugs for less than 3 months. From RNA extracted from PBMCs, the TCR library was made. V was clipped by 6 bases and J by 4 bases, with 20 bases between them. The CDR3 is 15 amino acids. Germline V CDR1 and CDR2: SGHRS, YFSETQ. On this clonotype: The antigen is not known.

These data also formed part of another study, on T cells in Graves' hyperthyroidism and ophthalmopathy. From that report: The primer set for the first-round RT-PCR of the TCR CDR3 was HTBI. By a 13 V-J model, ophthalmopathy was set apart from stable hyperthyroidism.

The sample consisted of peripheral blood mononuclear cells (PBMCs), taken at new diagnosis, from a patient treated with antithyroid drugs. This clonotype was sampled from a young woman with Graves disease. The rearrangement joins TRBV5-1 to TRBJ2-7; perhaps D is TRBD1 or TRBD2 (6 bases each). CDR3 sequence: CASNPVQRGEYEQYF. The DNA for the CDR3 is TGCGCCAGCAACCCCGTTCAGAGGGGGGAGTACGAGCAGTACTTC.